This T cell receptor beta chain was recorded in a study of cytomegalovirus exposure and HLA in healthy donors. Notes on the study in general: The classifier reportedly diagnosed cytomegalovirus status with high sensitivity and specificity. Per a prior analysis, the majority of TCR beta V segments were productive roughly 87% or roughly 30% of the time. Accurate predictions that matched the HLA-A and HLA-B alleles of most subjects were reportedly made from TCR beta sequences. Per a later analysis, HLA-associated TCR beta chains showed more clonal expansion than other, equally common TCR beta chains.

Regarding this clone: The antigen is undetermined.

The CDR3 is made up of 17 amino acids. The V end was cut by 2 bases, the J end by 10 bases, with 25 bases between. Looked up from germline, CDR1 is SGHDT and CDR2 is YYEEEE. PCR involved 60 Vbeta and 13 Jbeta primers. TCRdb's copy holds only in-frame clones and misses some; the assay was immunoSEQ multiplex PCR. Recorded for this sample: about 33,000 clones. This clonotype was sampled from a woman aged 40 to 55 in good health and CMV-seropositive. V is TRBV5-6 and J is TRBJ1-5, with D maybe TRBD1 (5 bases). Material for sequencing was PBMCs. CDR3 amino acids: CASSFRTSIGNGGPQHF. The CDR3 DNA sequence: TGTGCCAGCAGCTTCCGGACATCAATAGGAAATGGTGGCCCCCAGCATTTT.